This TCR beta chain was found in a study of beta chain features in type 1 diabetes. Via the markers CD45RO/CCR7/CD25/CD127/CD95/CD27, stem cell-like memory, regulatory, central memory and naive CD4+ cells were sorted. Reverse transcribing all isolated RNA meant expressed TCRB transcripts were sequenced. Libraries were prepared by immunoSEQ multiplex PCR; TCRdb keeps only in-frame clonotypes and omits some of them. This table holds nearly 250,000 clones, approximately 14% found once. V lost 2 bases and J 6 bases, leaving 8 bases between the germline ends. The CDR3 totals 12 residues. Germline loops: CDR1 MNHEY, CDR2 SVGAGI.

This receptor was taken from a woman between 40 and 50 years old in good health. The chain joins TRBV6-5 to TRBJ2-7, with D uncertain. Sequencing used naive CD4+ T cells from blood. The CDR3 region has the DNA TGTGCCAGCAGTTACCAGTTTGGCGAGCAGTACTTC. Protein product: CASSYQFGEQYF.